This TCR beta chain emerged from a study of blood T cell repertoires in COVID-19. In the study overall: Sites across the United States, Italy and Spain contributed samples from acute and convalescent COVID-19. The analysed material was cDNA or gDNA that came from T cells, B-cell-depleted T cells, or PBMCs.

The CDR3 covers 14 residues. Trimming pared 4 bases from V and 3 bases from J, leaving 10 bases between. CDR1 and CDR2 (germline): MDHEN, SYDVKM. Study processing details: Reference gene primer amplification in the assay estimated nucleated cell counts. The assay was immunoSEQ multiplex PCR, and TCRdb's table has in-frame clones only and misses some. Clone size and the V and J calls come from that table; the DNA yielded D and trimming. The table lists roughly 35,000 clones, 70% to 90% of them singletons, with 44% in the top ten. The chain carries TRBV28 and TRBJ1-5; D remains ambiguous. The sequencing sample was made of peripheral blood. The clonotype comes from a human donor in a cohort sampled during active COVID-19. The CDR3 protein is CASSYNQVNQPQHF. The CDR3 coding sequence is TGTGCCAGCAGTTATAATCAGGTCAATCAGCCCCAGCATTTT.